The rows below give T cell receptor beta chains drawn from one sample of a study of blood T cell repertoires in COVID-19. Produced via immunoSEQ multiplex PCR; TCRdb's table is partial and in-frame only. The repertoire consists of fewer than 250,000 clones, with around 89% occurring once and the leading ten covering about 1.8%. Sample: peripheral blood. All receptors derive from an older man with acute or convalescent COVID-19. CDR3s include the opening cysteine and the closing phenylalanine or tryptophan. A D gene is named only where the DNA matches it firmly. Expanded clones get a size class; other rows say once, few or many, or leave the size out.

clone_size j_call d_call v_call cdr3_nt cdr3_aa
. TRBJ2-3 . TRBV5-1 TGCGCCAGCAGCTCTATGGGGCCTCACACAGATACGCAGTATTTT CASSSMGPHTDTQYF
few TRBJ2-3 . TRBV18 TGTGCCAGCTCACCTAACCCCAGGGTGGGTTCAGATACGCAGTATTTT CASSPNPRVGSDTQYF
. TRBJ2-1 TRBD1 TRBV6-5 TGTGCCAGCACCGGGACAGGGGGTTTGGATGAGCAGTTCTTC CASTGTGGLDEQFF
. TRBJ2-3 TRBD2 TRBV9 TGTGCCAGCAGCCAGCGTTCACTAGCGGGAGGGGGCACAGATACGCAGTATTTT CASSQRSLAGGGTDTQYF
. TRBJ2-3 TRBD2 TRBV24-1 TGTGCCACCAGCCCTCCGGAGAGCGGGAGGGATAGGACGCAGTATTTT CATSPPESGRDRTQYF
. TRBJ2-7 TRBD1 TRBV6-5 TGTGCCAGCACCAGAGGGGGGACAGGGACCTACGAGCAGTACTTC CASTRGGTGTYEQYF
. TRBJ1-1 . TRBV3-1/TRBV3-2 TGTGCCAGCAGCCGGCTGGACACGAACACTGAAGCTTTCTTT CASSRLDTNTEAFF
. TRBJ2-7 TRBD2 TRBV7-2 TGTGCCAGCAGCTTATTAGGGACTAGCGGGGGCTACGAGCAGTACTTC CASSLLGTSGGYEQYF
. TRBJ2-2 TRBD1 TRBV2 TGTGCCAGCAGTGAGTTTGGGACAGGGGCCCCCGGGGAGCTGTTTTTT CASSEFGTGAPGELFF
. TRBJ2-7 TRBD2 TRBV29-1 TGCAGCGTTGGGGGAGGGGAGGTCTACGAGCAGTACTTC CSVGGGEVYEQYF
. TRBJ1-4 . TRBV6-6 TGTGCCAGCAAGCTGGGGGGGAGGGGGACTAATGAAAAACTGTTTTTT CASKLGGRGTNEKLFF
once TRBJ2-2 . TRBV5-1 TGCGCCAGCAGCTTCCAAGACGCGGCCACCGGGGAGCTGTTTTTT CASSFQDAATGELFF
. TRBJ2-7 TRBD1 TRBV4-1 TGCGCCAGCAGCCAAGACTGGGGACAGGGAGTTTTCGAGCAGTACTTC CASSQDWGQGVFEQYF
. TRBJ2-7 TRBD2 TRBV5-1 TGCGCCAGCAGCTTGGCCCCTTCTAGCGGGAGGAGGACCTACGAGCAGTACTTC CASSLAPSSGRRTYEQYF
once TRBJ1-2 TRBD1 TRBV5-4 TGTGCCAGCAGCCCGGACAGGGATTATGGCTACACCTTC CASSPDRDYGYTF
few TRBJ2-7 TRBD2 TRBV5-5 TGTGCCAGCAGCTTGTGGCCGCGGGGGAACTACGAGCAGTACTTC CASSLWPRGNYEQYF
. TRBJ2-7 TRBD1 TRBV6-6 TGTGCCAGCAGTTACTTGCAGGGGGCCTACGAGCAGTACTTC CASSYLQGAYEQYF
many TRBJ1-3 . TRBV6-6 TGTGCCAGCAGTTCCCCCCCGGGAAACACCATATATTTT CASSSPPGNTIYF
. TRBJ1-1 TRBD1 TRBV6-5 TGTGCCAGCGACAGGGGTTCGGATACTGAAGCTTTCTTT CASDRGSDTEAFF
. TRBJ2-2 . TRBV4-1 TGCGCCAGCAGCCGCGCGGCACAGGTCACCGGGGAGCTGTTTTTT CASSRAAQVTGELFF
. TRBJ1-3 TRBD1 TRBV19 TGTGCCAGTAGTATTGAGGGCCCGCGACAGGGGCGAGGAAACACCATATATTTT CASSIEGPRQGRGNTIYF
. TRBJ1-6 . TRBV27 TGTGCCAGCAGGACACAGGGTAATGGTTCACCCCTCCACTTT CASRTQGNGSPLHF
. TRBJ2-7 TRBD1 TRBV15 TGTGCCACCAGCACCGACAGGGCCAGTCCCTACGAGCAGTACTTC CATSTDRASPYEQYF
. TRBJ2-7 TRBD1 TRBV6-5 TGTGCCAGCAGAAAGGGACAGCTCTCCTACGAGCAGTACTTC CASRKGQLSYEQYF
. TRBJ2-5 . TRBV7-9 TGTGCCAGCAGCTCCAATAGCGGCTTAGAGACCCAGTACTTC CASSSNSGLETQYF
. TRBJ2-2 TRBD2 TRBV19 TGTGCCACTAAGGCATTGACTAGCGGGAGGCGGGTCACCGGGGAGCTGTTTTTT CATKALTSGRRVTGELFF
. TRBJ2-3 . TRBV5-5 TGTGCCAGCAGCTTGCGTTGGGCTTTGGGGCGTGGGGGCACAGATACGCAGTATTTT CASSLRWALGRGGTDTQYF
. TRBJ1-5 TRBD1 TRBV6-5 TGTGCCAGCACGGACAGGGGGAATCAGCCCCAGCATTTT CASTDRGNQPQHF
. TRBJ1-1 TRBD1 TRBV3-1/TRBV3-2 TGTGCCAGCAGCCCGACAGGGGGTAACCTGGGCACTGAAGCTTTCTTT CASSPTGGNLGTEAFF
. TRBJ2-5 TRBD2 TRBV5-1 TGCGCCAGCAGCACGGCCGGGACTAGGGTGGGGGAGACCCAGTACTTC CASSTAGTRVGETQYF
. TRBJ2-1 . TRBV28 TGTGCCAGCAGGACAGGGACTAGGAATGAGCAGTTCTTC CASRTGTRNEQFF
few TRBJ1-2 TRBD1 TRBV5-4 TGTGCCAGCAGCTTGGAGAGGACAGGGGCCGACCTCTATGGCTACACCTTC CASSLERTGADLYGYTF
. TRBJ2-4 TRBD2 TRBV5-1 TGCGCCAGCAGCCGCACTAGCGGAGTAGCCAAAAACATTCAGTACTTC CASSRTSGVAKNIQYF
. TRBJ2-1 TRBD2 TRBV6-2/TRBV6-3 TGTGCCAGCAGTTACTCGAAACGGGCGGAGCGAACCTGGACGGGGGGGAATGAGCAGTTCTTC CASSYSKRAERTWTGGNEQFF
. TRBJ1-1 . TRBV5-5 TGTGCCAGCAGCTTCCCTAACACTGAAGCTTTCTTT CASSFPNTEAFF
. TRBJ2-3 TRBD1 TRBV5-4 TGTGCCAGCAGCCCGGGACAGGGCAAGGATACGCAGTATTTT CASSPGQGKDTQYF
. TRBJ2-7 . TRBV2 TGTGCCAGCAGTGAAATGGCAGACAAAGTTGATGATTACTTC CASSEMADKVDDYF
. TRBJ2-1 . TRBV4-3 TGCGCCAGCAGCCAAGTAAGCGGTGGCTACAATGAGCAGTTCTTC CASSQVSGGYNEQFF
. TRBJ2-7 TRBD1 TRBV7-2 TGTGCCAGCAGCTTAGAGACAGGGGAGTTCGAGCAGTACTTC CASSLETGEFEQYF
. TRBJ2-7 . TRBV15 TGTGCCACCAGCAGAGATCCTGGGAGCTCCTACGAGCAGTACTTC CATSRDPGSSYEQYF
. TRBJ2-1 . TRBV5-1 TGCGCCAGCAGCTTGGCCGAGCGGTACAATGAGCAGTTCTTC CASSLAERYNEQFF
. TRBJ2-1 . TRBV7-9 TGTGCCAGCAGCTTAGCGGGAGGGGGTTGGAATGAGCAGTTCTTC CASSLAGGGWNEQFF
few TRBJ1-4 . TRBV28 TGTGCCAGCAGAGCAAATGAAAAACTGTTTTTT CASRANEKLFF
. TRBJ1-6 TRBD1 TRBV7-3 TGTGCCAGCAGCTCTACAGGACAGGGGAATTCACCCCTCCACTTT CASSSTGQGNSPLHF
. TRBJ2-1 TRBD2 TRBV7-2 TGTGCCAGCAGCTTATGGACTAGCGGGAGGAGGCGGGAGCAGTTCTTC CASSLWTSGRRREQFF
. TRBJ2-2 TRBD2 TRBV29-1 TGCAGCGTTGAAGGGCCCGCCACTAGCGGGAAATCGAACACCGGGGAGCTGTTTTTT CSVEGPATSGKSNTGELFF
. TRBJ2-1 TRBD2 TRBV18 TGTGCCAGCTCACCATCAGGACTAGCGGGAAAGACCTACAATGAGCAGTTCTTC CASSPSGLAGKTYNEQFF
. TRBJ2-3 TRBD2 TRBV11-2 TGTGCCAGCAGCCCTCTTAGCGGGAGGGCACGGTATACGCAGTATTTT CASSPLSGRARYTQYF